Following are 18 T cell receptor beta chains from one sample sequenced in a study of T cell repertoires in cytomegalovirus infection. TCRdb fed the reads into MiXCR, producing one record per CDR3 protein. The profile shows about 740,000 distinct CDR3 sequences, approximately 40% of them singletons. Specimen: PBMCs. Receptor source: a human donor in good health (CMV status not recorded). Some clones in this sample may be carry-over from other donors' samples.

A remark on this clonotype: This likely comes from a read error, as the CDR3 has no conserved phenylalanine or tryptophan at its end. V is TRBV28 and J is TRBJ1-5; D is ambiguous. CDR3 length equals 14 residues. Germline V CDR1 and CDR2: MDHEN, SYDVKM. V lost 6 bases and J lost 5, with 14 bases in between. This chain's CDR3 is CASSYDGRDQPQHL. The CDR3 DNA reads TGTGCCAGCAGCTACGACGGTCGGGATCAGCCCCAGCATCTT.

This clonotype was picked up a small number of times. The V and J genes are TRBV27 and TRBJ1-4; possibly TRBD1 for D (6 bases). With 6 bases removed from V and 1 base from J, the gap between germline ends came to 15 bases. The CDR3 consists of 16 residues. CDR1 is MNHEY, CDR2 SMNVEV, per germline (reference sequence). This CDR3 is CASSLQTRGTNEKLFF. The CDR3 DNA reads TGTGCCAGCAGCCTACAAACCAGGGGAACTAATGAAAAACTGTTTTTT.

The chain links TRBV30 to TRBJ1-5; D possibly corresponds to TRBD1 (6 bases). This CDR3 has 15 residues. Trimming took off 0 bases at V and 6 bases at J, with 15 bases between the two ends. In germline, CDR1 is GTSNPN, CDR2 SVGIG (reference sequence). This CDR3 is CAWSVGGLSVQPQHF. For the CDR3, the DNA is TGTGCCTGGAGTGTAGGGGGGCTGTCGGTTCAGCCCCAGCATTTT. Full variable domain (missing parts from reference TRBV30 and TRBJ1-5): SQTIHQWPATLVQPVGSPLSLECTVEGTSNPNLYWYRQAAGRGLQLLFYSVGIGQISSEVPQNLSASRPQDRQFILSSKKLLLSDSGFYLCAWSVGGLSVQPQHFGDGTRLSIL.

The chain carries TRBV3-1 and TRBJ2-7; no clear D gene. Trimming removed 0 bases at V and 12 bases at J, with 15 bases between. Germline assignment: CDR1 LGHDT and CDR2 YNNKEL (reference sequence). This CDR3 has 13 residues. Here the CDR3 reads CASSQDSWLPPYF. In DNA, the CDR3 is TGTGCCAGCAGCCAAGATTCTTGGCTACCGCCGTACTTC.

This clonotype was counted ten times or more. V is TRBV11-2 and J is TRBJ1-6; D unclear. Deletions cut 1 base from V and 4 bases from J, with 11 bases between. CDR3 length: 16 amino acids. CDR1 is SGHAT, CDR2 FQNNGV, per germline. The CDR3 DNA is TGTGCCAGCAGCTTAGTGGCAGCCAATTATAATTCACCCCTCCACTTT. As protein: CASSLVAANYNSPLHF. The complete variable domain, with remaining parts taken from reference TRBV11-2 and TRBJ1-6, reads EAGVAQSPRYKIIEKRQSVAFWCNPISGHATLYWYQQILGQGPKLLIQFQNNGVVDDSQLPKDRFSAERLKGVDSTLKIQPAKLEDSAVYLCASSLVAANYNSPLHFGNGTRLTVT.

This rearrangement joins TRBV28 to TRBJ2-3; 13 bases map to TRBD2. CDR1 and CDR2 (germline): MDHEN, SYDVKM. This CDR3 is 18 amino acids long. The V and J ends lost 3 bases and 1 base, in that order; junction bases with no gene match: 7. CDR3 protein: CASSFWTSGRGGTDTQYF. CDR3 nucleotide sequence: TGTGCCAGCAGTTTCTGGACTAGCGGGAGAGGCGGCACAGATACGCAGTATTTT.

About this clonotype itself: A read error may be the cause here, since a much bigger clone is one base away. V and J are TRBV5-1 and TRBJ1-4; D ambiguous. CDR3 length: 14 residues. Germline-derived CDR1 and CDR2 are SGHRS and YFSETQ. V was cut by 2 bases and J by 5 bases, with 10 bases left in between. CDR3 nucleotide sequence: TGCGCCAGCAGCTTATGGGGAGTGAATGAAAAACTGTTTTTT. Residues: CASSLWGVNEKLFF.

V and J are TRBV4-1 and TRBJ1-1; 11 bases fit TRBD1. CDR1 is MGHRA, CDR2 YSYEKL, per germline. The CDR3 has 15 residues. Trimming took 5 bases from V and 3 from J; bases not matched to a gene: 5. CDR3 in amino acids: CASSGPGQGDTEAFF. CDR3 sequence (DNA): TGCGCCAGCAGCGGACCGGGACAGGGGGACACTGAAGCTTTCTTT.

For the CDR3, the DNA is TGTGCCAGCATTTTCGGACAGCAAGTATCTGAAGCTTTCTTT. Translation: CASIFGQQVSEAFF. The chain couples TRBV6-6 to TRBJ1-1, with a weak D call TRBD1 (6 bases). The germline CDR1 and CDR2 sequences are MNHNY and SVGAGI (reference sequence). V dropped 7 bases and J dropped 6 bases, with 18 bases sitting between them. This CDR3 has 14 residues.

A word on this clonotype: A single base separates this from a much larger clone, so it may be a read error. Without the conserved terminal phenylalanine or tryptophan, this CDR3 likely stems from a read error. Here the CDR3 DNA reads TGTGCCAGCGGAAATTCAGGACAAGAGACCCAGTACTAC. Residues: CASGNSGQETQYY. V is TRBV6-9 and J is TRBJ2-5; no reliable D call. The CDR3 loop spans 13 amino acids. Per the germline V gene, CDR1 is MNHGY and CDR2 is SVAAGI. V lost 8 bases, J lost 2 bases, and 12 bases lay in between.

This clonotype was found many times. In DNA form, the CDR3 reads TGTGCCAGCAGCCCCGGTCTCGGTACAGTCTCCACCTACGAGCAGTACTTC. As protein: CASSPGLGTVSTYEQYF. The J gene is TRBJ2-7, the V gene TRBV5-6; D call uncertain. Trimming removed 4 bases at V and 2 bases at J, with 22 bases between. Germline CDR1 is SGHDT and CDR2 is YYEEEE. This CDR3 comprises 17 residues.

J is TRBJ1-1 and V is TRBV12-3 or TRBV12-4; 7 bases map to TRBD1. Germline trimming cut 4 bases from V and 4 bases from J; bases unmatched to any gene: 9. The CDR3 loop spans 15 amino acids. The CDR3 sequence is CASSSPPTGITEAFF. CDR3 nucleotide sequence: TGTGCCAGCAGTTCCCCCCCGACAGGGATCACTGAAGCTTTCTTT.

The genes are TRBV28 and TRBJ2-7; no firm D call. Trimming stripped 0 bases from V and 0 bases from J, with 12 bases between. The CDR3 spans 16 residues. From germline, CDR1 is MDHEN and CDR2 SYDVKM. The CDR3 here is CASSLWSPGSSYEQYF. The CDR3, as DNA: TGTGCCAGCAGTTTATGGTCCCCGGGCAGCTCCTACGAGCAGTACTTC.

This clonotype was recorded many times. This chain joins TRBV7-9 and TRBJ1-5; D may be TRBD1 (6 bases). Germline assignment: CDR1 SEHNR and CDR2 FQNEAQ (reference sequence). With 4 bases removed from V and 6 bases from J, the gap between germline ends came to 13 bases. This CDR3 is 14 amino acids long. The CDR3 region has the DNA TGTGCCAGCAGCTCATCGGGGGCGCGTCAGCCCCAGCATTTT. It translates to CASSSSGARQPQHF.

This clonotype was observed once. Since the CDR3 does not end with the conserved phenylalanine or tryptophan, this likely comes from a read error. The rearrangement joins TRBV7-2 to TRBJ1-2, with D hard to call. This CDR3 region has 20 residues. Germline assignment: CDR1 SGHTA and CDR2 FQGNSA. V lost 1 base to trimming and J lost 0 bases, with 24 bases between them. The CDR3 sequence: CASSLVRRGDGSRSNYGYTL. The CDR3 DNA follows: TGTGCCAGCAGCTTAGTACGTCGGGGTGACGGGAGCCGCTCTAACTATGGCTACACCTTA.

At least ten counts were recorded for this clonotype. J is TRBJ1-3 and V is TRBV7-8; tentative D call: TRBD1 (6 bases). CDR3 length equals 16 residues. Germline CDR1 and CDR2: SGHVS and FQNEAQ. With 5 bases removed from V and 3 bases from J, the gap between germline ends came to 17 bases. CDR3 amino acids: CASSVHREAGGNTIYF. The CDR3 DNA follows: TGTGCCAGCAGCGTGCACAGGGAAGCGGGTGGAAACACCATATATTTT.

About this clonotype itself: This may be a read error: a much more frequent sequence differs by one nucleotide. The V gene is TRBV7-6, the J gene TRBJ1-2, with a tentative D call TRBD1 (5 bases). Germline V gives CDR1 SGHVS, CDR2 FNYEAQ. The CDR3 sequence is 13 residues long. The CDR3 protein is CASSSDSNYCYTF. The CDR3 DNA reads TGTGCCAGCAGCTCCGACAGTAACTATTGCTACACCTTC.

In this sample, this clonotype turned up a few times. A read error may account for a junction end that differs from germline. The chain uses TRBV24-1 and TRBJ2-2; perhaps TRBD1 as D (6 bases). Germline CDR1 reads KGHDR; CDR2 reads SFDVKD. This CDR3 has 16 residues. CDR3 coding DNA: TGTGCCACCAGTGAGACCCTGGGGGCTAACACCGTGGAGCTGTTTTTT. It translates to CATSETLGANTVELFF.